The 2 T cell receptor beta chains listed next were all sequenced from one sample in a study of blood T cell repertoires in COVID-19. The table came from immunoSEQ multiplex PCR; TCRdb's copy has only in-frame clones and leaves some out. The data hold over 130,000 clones, with 70% to 90% observed a single time. Input material: peripheral blood. These receptors came from an elderly woman with acute or convalescent COVID-19.

The chain recombines TRBV5-1 with TRBJ1-2; possibly TRBD1 for D (5 bases). This CDR3 has 14 amino acids. V gave up 0 bases and J gave up 4 bases, with 10 bases separating them. Germline assignment: CDR1 SGHRS and CDR2 YFSETQ. CDR3 region: CASSLEDSTYGYTF. In DNA form, the CDR3 reads TGCGCCAGCAGCTTGGAAGACAGTACCTATGGCTACACCTTC.

The CDR3 DNA follows: TGTGCCAGCAGTTACCGGGGAAGGGAGACTGAAGCTTTCTTT. This codes for CASSYRGRETEAFF. The J gene is TRBJ1-1, the V gene TRBV6-2 or TRBV6-3, with no clear D. CDR1 and CDR2 from the germline V gene are MNHEY and SVGEGT. The CDR3 is 14 amino acids. The ends were cut back, 2 bases at V and 5 bases at J, with 12 bases in the middle.